This TCR beta chain stems from a study of Ad26.COV2.S vaccination and SARS-CoV-2 variants. Regarding the study as a whole: Responses of spike-specific T cells (both CD8+ and CD4+) reportedly showed substantial breadth after vaccination. Measurements of TCR breadth and depth may have given underestimates of the total T cell responses.

The CDR3 sequence is 18 residues long. Trimming stripped 4 bases from V and 2 bases from J, with 24 bases between. Sequencing was performed with immunoSEQ multiplex PCR; in TCRdb, only in-frame clones are kept and a portion is missing. The data show more than 150,000 clones, 70% to 90% seen once. In the case of this clone: Its antigen is not known.

The sample here was peripheral blood, taken after recovery from COVID-19. V is TRBV23-1 and J is TRBJ2-7; the D gene is possibly TRBD1 (5 bases). TRBV23-1 has ORF status, its function being uncertain. The source is a human donor who had recovered from COVID-19. CDR3 DNA: TGCGCCAGCAGTCGGCGCAGGGAACAAATTTCCTCAACCTACGAGCAGTACTTC. This translates into CASSRRREQISSTYEQYF.